This TCR beta chain is from a study of blood T cell repertoires in COVID-19. The CDR3 loop spans 16 amino acids. Trimming stripped 2 bases from V and 1 base from J, with 17 bases between. CDR1 GTSNPN and CDR2 SVGIG come from the germline V gene (reference sequence). The table came from immunoSEQ multiplex PCR; TCRdb's copy has only in-frame clones and leaves some out. This table holds some 370,000 clones, around 83% found once. This clone was recorded only once. Clinical history as reported by participants underpinned cohort assignment. This clonotype originated in a woman in her fifties or sixties who had recovered from COVID-19. The sample comprised PBMCs or T cells enriched from blood (not recorded which). The rearrangement links TRBV30 to TRBJ1-1, with D hard to call. The CDR3 DNA follows: TGTGCCTGGAGTTCTTCGGGAGCACCAGAGAACACTGAAGCTTTCTTT. Translation: CAWSSSGAPENTEAFF.